The present entry profiles one T cell receptor (beta chain) with its context. Its antigen is not known. Peripheral blood and lesional scalp punch biopsies came from alopecia areata patients. cDNA reverse transcribed from extracted RNA served as the sequencing template. Assay used: immunoSEQ multiplex PCR; TCRdb lists only in-frame clones, some missing. Of about 110,000 clones in the sample, about 60% were seen once. This entry is derived from a study of CD8+ T cells in alopecia areata. Study outcomes and limitations: Lesional scalp, notably in alopecia totalis/universalis, had clonality above that of normal scalp. Sequences from scalp samples also cover resident alphabeta T cells of normal skin.

The ends were cut back, 0 bases at V and 7 bases at J, with 6 bases in the middle. Per the germline V gene, CDR1 is WSHSY and CDR2 is SAAADI. This CDR3 region has 12 residues. This receptor was taken from a human donor with alopecia areata. The sequencing sample was made of NKG2D-low CD8+ T cells sorted from blood. This chain joins TRBV10-2 and TRBJ1-2; D ambiguous. DNA of the CDR3: TGCGCCAGCAGTGAGTCCGGTGGTGGCTACACCTTC. It is translated as CASSESGGGYTF.